Below are 14 T cell receptor beta chains sequenced from a single sample in a study of human T cells and chemical hapten exposure. Each CDR3 protein gets one entry after TCRdb re-called the RACE reads with MiXCR. The data hold about 340,000 distinct CDR3 sequences, with about 7% observed a single time. Time point reported: patch test 1, 2 weeks after DPC sensitization. Treatment of the sample: therapeutic diphenylcyclopropenone sensitization with weekly scalp DPC. The sample consisted of whole blood, taken in connection with sensitization to the hapten diphenylcyclopropenone (DPC). These receptors all come from a woman under 30 with alopecia areata. Some clones in this sample may be carry-over from other donors' samples.

V gene TRBV7-2 combines with J gene TRBJ2-3; D possibly matches TRBD1 or TRBD2 (5 bases each). Germline V CDR1 and CDR2: SGHTA, FQGNSA. V was cut by 4 bases and J by 2 bases, with 13 bases left in between. This CDR3 spans 15 amino acids. The CDR3 sequence is CASSSEWGSTDTQYF. The DNA for the CDR3 is TGTGCCAGCAGCTCTGAGTGGGGGTCCACAGATACGCAGTATTTT.

This clonotype appeared many times. The J gene is TRBJ1-5, the V gene TRBV25-1; D might be TRBD1 (6 bases). The V gene lost 7 bases and the J gene lost 5 bases, with 18 bases spanning the gap. This CDR3 has 15 residues. Per germline, CDR1 MGHDK and CDR2 SYGVNS. In nucleotides, the CDR3 is TGTGCCAGCAATGAGGGGGGAGAAGGGGATCAGCCCCAGCATTTT. It translates to CASNEGGEGDQPQHF. The full variable domain, completed using reference TRBV25-1 and TRBJ1-5, is EADIYQTPRYLVIGTGKKITLECSQTMGHDKMYWYQQDPGMELHLIHYSYGVNSTEKGDLSSESTVSRIRTEHFPLTLESARPSHTSQYLCASNEGGEGDQPQHFGDGTRLSIL.

This clonotype appeared a few times. This sequence joins TRBV29-1 and TRBJ1-2; TRBD1 might be the D (5 bases). Trimming stripped 0 bases from V and 8 bases from J, with 13 bases between. Germline V gene sequence: CDR1 SQVTM, CDR2 ANQGSEA. This CDR3 has 13 residues. The DNA of the CDR3 is TGCAGCGTTGAAGATTCTGGGGCGAGCGGCTACACCTTC. This gives the protein CSVEDSGASGYTF.

The chain couples TRBV9 to TRBJ2-1; possibly TRBD2 for D (6 bases). The V and J ends lost 0 bases and 9 bases respectively, with 13 bases between them. The CDR3 sequence is 14 residues long. Germline lookup yields CDR1 SGDLS and CDR2 YYNGEE. CDR3 sequence reads: CASSVATQGGEQFF. The CDR3 coding sequence is TGTGCCAGCAGCGTAGCTACTCAGGGAGGTGAGCAGTTCTTC.

This clonotype was detected a few times. The V and J genes are TRBV20-1 and TRBJ1-1; D remains ambiguous. This CDR3 spans 15 amino acids. CDR1 is DFQATT, CDR2 SNEGSKA, per germline (reference sequence). V shed 4 bases and J shed 4 bases, with 19 bases lying between them. DNA for the CDR3: TGCAGTGCTACTCCGCCGCAGAAGACCTCCACTGAAGCTTTCTTT. It is translated as CSATPPQKTSTEAFF.

The table lists this clonotype with many counts. The chain links TRBV27 to TRBJ2-2, with D tentatively TRBD1 (5 bases). V was shortened by 5 bases and J by 0 bases, with 10 bases between the two germline ends. The CDR3 sequence is 15 residues long. The germline CDR1 and CDR2 sequences are MNHEY and SMNVEV (reference sequence). CDR3 loop: CASSATGANTGELFF. The CDR3 bases are TGTGCCAGCAGTGCCACAGGAGCGAACACCGGGGAGCTGTTTTTT.

In its sample, this clonotype was seen a few times. The chain combines TRBV4-2 with TRBJ1-6, with D unresolved. Germline-derived CDR1 and CDR2 are LGHNA and YNFKEQ. Deletions cut 0 bases from V and 10 bases from J, with 13 bases between. This CDR3 is 15 amino acids long. CDR3 protein: CASSQEIRSGSPLHF. The CDR3 bases are TGTGCCAGCAGCCAAGAGATAAGGTCCGGGTCACCCCTCCACTTT.

The V call is TRBV7-3, the J call TRBJ2-1, with TRBD1 as a possible D gene (5 bases). The V end was cut by 2 bases, the J end by 6 bases, with 11 bases between. The CDR3 consists of 14 residues. Germline V lookup: CDR1 SGHTA, CDR2 FQGTGA. The CDR3 loop is CASSLGQGVNEQFF. The CDR3 DNA reads as TGTGCCAGCAGCTTAGGCCAGGGTGTCAATGAGCAGTTCTTC.

This sequence joins TRBV12-2 and TRBJ1-2. TRBV12-2 is a documented pseudogene. The CDR3 extends over 14 amino acids. The chain's CDR3 is CASRLVQPNYGYTF. In DNA form, the CDR3 reads TGTGCAAGTCGCTTAGTACAGCCTAACTATGGCTACACCTTC.

The V call is TRBV7-9, the J call TRBJ2-1, with TRBD2 matching 12 bases. The CDR3 loop spans 14 amino acids. Trimming removed 4 bases from V and 8 bases from J; junction bases left unmatched: 3. The germline V gene has CDR1 SEHNR and CDR2 FQNEAQ (reference sequence). CDR3 sequence reads: CASSSGLAGHEQFF. In DNA, the CDR3 is TGTGCCAGCAGCTCCGGACTAGCGGGGCATGAGCAGTTCTTC.

This chain connects TRBV28 to TRBJ2-1; TRBD2 agrees at 8 bases. The germline CDR1 and CDR2 sequences are MDHEN and SYDVKM. Unmatched junction bases numbered 8, after V lost 4 bases and J lost 0 bases. The CDR3 covers 17 residues. The CDR3 spells CASSWTGGESSYNEQFF. The DNA of the CDR3 is TGTGCCAGCAGTTGGACGGGGGGGGAGAGCTCCTACAATGAGCAGTTCTTC.

The chain combines TRBV12-3 or TRBV12-4 with TRBJ1-1; TRBD1 agrees at 8 bases. J was trimmed by 0 bases and V by 4 bases; bases with no gene match: 7. The CDR3 totals 16 residues. CDR3 amino acids: CASSSDRGYMNTEAFF. Written as DNA, the CDR3 is TGTGCCAGCAGTTCAGACAGGGGTTACATGAACACTGAAGCTTTCTTT.

This clonotype turned up a few times. The chain uses TRBV7-2 and TRBJ2-7; D is undetermined. Trimming removed 3 bases from V and 0 bases from J, with 12 bases in between. Germline CDR1 and CDR2: SGHTA and FQGNSA. The CDR3 totals 15 residues. The CDR3 loop reads CASSLGPSSSYEQYF. In DNA form, the CDR3 reads TGTGCCAGCAGCTTGGGCCCTTCCAGCTCCTACGAGCAGTACTTC.

There are many counts of this clonotype. This chain links TRBV6-2 or TRBV6-3 with TRBJ2-3; D might be TRBD1 or TRBD2, each matching 5 bases. The ends were cut back, 7 bases at V and 8 bases at J, with 28 bases in the middle. The CDR3 extends over 17 amino acids. Looked up from germline, CDR1 is MNHEY and CDR2 is SVGEGT. DNA of the CDR3: TGTGCCAGCACCCGAAGTTCCGGGGCCCTGTTGGCAGGTACGCAGTATTTT. Its protein product is CASTRSSGALLAGTQYF.